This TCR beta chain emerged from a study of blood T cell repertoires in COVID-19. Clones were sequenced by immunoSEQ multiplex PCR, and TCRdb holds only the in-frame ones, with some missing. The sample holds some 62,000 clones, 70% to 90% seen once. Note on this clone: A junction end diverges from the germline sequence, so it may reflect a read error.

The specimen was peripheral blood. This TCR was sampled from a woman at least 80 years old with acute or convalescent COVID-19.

CDR3 in amino acids: CASSLQDRGAPTF. Written as DNA, the CDR3 is TGTGCCAGCAGCTTACAGGACAGAGGAGCTCCCACTTTC. V usage is TRBV11-2 and J usage is TRBJ1-2; D perhaps matches TRBD1 (6 bases). CDR1 SGHAT and CDR2 FQNNGV come from the germline V gene. CDR3 length: 13 residues.